Described below is a single TCR beta chain sequence and its context. Germline V gene data show CDR1 as SGHRS and CDR2 as YFSETQ. The CDR3 is 15 residues long. V shed 1 base and J shed 1 base, with 11 bases lying between them. The data were obtained in a study of blood T cell repertoires in COVID-19. Study details: There were acute and convalescent COVID-19 samples, and they came from the United States, Italy and Spain. The analysed material was cDNA or gDNA that came from T cells, B-cell-depleted T cells, or PBMCs.

Authors' analysis steps: Estimation of nucleated cell counts relied on the amplification of reference gene primers. TCRdb's copy holds only in-frame clones and misses some; the assay was immunoSEQ multiplex PCR. V and J calls and clone size come straight from that table; D and trimming were deduced from the DNA. Altogether 88,000 or so clones are present, roughly 90% being singletons, with the ten largest covering about 7.7%. The specimen sequenced was peripheral blood. This chain uses TRBV5-1 with TRBJ1-1, with D perhaps TRBD1 (6 bases). This TCR was recovered from a man aged 60 to 75 with acute or convalescent COVID-19. The CDR3, as DNA: TGCGCCAGCAGCTTGCGAACAGGGAGGAACACTGAAGCTTTCTTT. This gives the protein CASSLRTGRNTEAFF. Full variable domain (rest looked up from reference TRBV5-1 and TRBJ1-1): KAGVTQTPRYLIKTRGQQVTLSCSPISGHRSVSWYQQTPGQGLQFLFEYFSETQRNKGNFPGRFSGRQFSNSRSEMNVSTLELGDSALYLCASSLRTGRNTEAFFGQGTRLTVV.